The 28 T cell receptor beta chains given below trace back to one sample, sequenced in a study of chemoradiotherapy in HPV16-positive cancers. Here immunoSEQ multiplex PCR was the method, and the copy in TCRdb shows in-frame clones only, minus some. The table has roughly 930 clones, roughly 90% seen once. The specimen was tumor tissue, collected from a patient who underwent chemoradiotherapy. These receptors were taken from a human donor with HPV-associated anogenital cancer.

The V call is TRBV5-6, the J call TRBJ2-7, with D maybe TRBD1 (6 bases). Trimming removed 4 bases at V and 2 bases at J, with 7 bases between. Germline-derived CDR1 and CDR2 are SGHDT and YYEEEE. This CDR3 has 12 amino acids. In DNA, the CDR3 is TGTGCCAGCAGCCGGACAGCCTACGAGCAGTACTTC. The encoded protein is CASSRTAYEQYF.

The chain couples TRBV2 to TRBJ2-7; the D gene is possibly TRBD2 (5 bases). Germline CDR1 and CDR2: SNHLY and FYNNEI. This CDR3 spans 13 amino acids. The ends were cut back, 3 bases at V and 5 bases at J, with 11 bases in the middle. Written as DNA, the CDR3 is TGTGCCAGCAGTGACCGGACTCTGGACGAGCAGTACTTC. Translation: CASSDRTLDEQYF.

The chain combines TRBV7-6 with TRBJ2-3; D is ambiguous. Germline V lookup: CDR1 SGHVS, CDR2 FNYEAQ. The germline V and J ends were trimmed by 3 bases and 4 bases, with 5 bases remaining between them. The CDR3 extends over 12 amino acids. CDR3 sequence (DNA): TGTGCCAGCAGCTTTCGGGCAGATACGCAGTATTTT. It encodes CASSFRADTQYF.

The rearrangement links TRBV12-5 to TRBJ1-5; TRBD1 agrees at 8 bases. Trimming removed 4 bases from V and 3 bases from J; junction bases left unmatched: 5. CDR1 is LGHNT, CDR2 FRNRAP, per germline. The length of the CDR3 is 15 residues. The CDR3, as DNA: TGTGCTAGTGGTTCCTCAGGGGGCGTCAATCAGCCCCAGCATTTT. Amino acids: CASGSSGGVNQPQHF.

The gene calls are TRBV7-6 and TRBJ2-7, with 11 bases lining up with TRBD2. The CDR3 consists of 15 residues. The V segment lost 5 bases and the J segment 4 bases; nucleotides outside the gene matches: 7. CDR1 is SGHVS and CDR2 is FNYEAQ in the germline V gene. The CDR3 sequence is CASSPTSGGSYEQYF. The CDR3 DNA reads TGTGCCAGCAGCCCAACTAGCGGGGGCTCGTACGAGCAGTACTTC.

The V call is TRBV9, the J call TRBJ2-1; possible D gene TRBD1, 6 bases. The CDR3 is 15 residues long. V lost 1 base and J 1 base, leaving 9 bases between the germline ends. CDR1 and CDR2 from the germline V gene are SGDLS and YYNGEE. CDR3 DNA sequence: TGTGCCAGCAGCGTACAGACAGGTTCCTACAATGAGCAGTTCTTC. The encoded protein is CASSVQTGSYNEQFF.

V and J are TRBV27 and TRBJ2-3, with D possibly TRBD1 on 6 matching bases. This CDR3 has 14 amino acids. V gave up 2 bases and J gave up 4 bases, with 10 bases separating them. Germline V gene lookup returns CDR1 MNHEY and CDR2 SMNVEV (reference sequence). CDR3 nucleotide sequence: TGTGCCAGCAGTTTAGAGGACAGATCAGATACGCAGTATTTT. Protein: CASSLEDRSDTQYF.

CDR3 in amino acids: CASSFSGKSTDTQYF. The CDR3 bases are TGTGCCAGCAGCTTCTCCGGGAAGTCCACAGATACGCAGTATTTT. The chain carries TRBV7-2 and TRBJ2-3, with D possibly being TRBD2 (5 bases). The ends were cut back, 3 bases at V and 2 bases at J, with 12 bases in the middle. This CDR3 is 15 amino acids long. CDR1 and CDR2 from the germline V gene are SGHTA and FQGNSA.

This chain joins TRBV6-5 and TRBJ2-5, with 8 bases lining up with TRBD1. Germline-derived CDR1 and CDR2 are MNHEY and SVGAGI. The junction had 5 bases not matched to a gene; V was cut back by 0 bases and J by 5 bases. The CDR3 is 15 residues long. CDR3 sequence (DNA): TGTGCCAGCAGTTACTCCGGACAGGGACTCGAGACCCAGTACTTC. As protein: CASSYSGQGLETQYF.

The chain links TRBV7-3 to TRBJ2-2; D is perhaps TRBD2 (7 bases). The CDR3 sequence is 16 residues long. Trimming cost V 5 bases and J 7 bases, with 20 bases left between them. Looked up from germline, CDR1 is SGHTA and CDR2 is FQGTGA. CDR3 amino acids: CASSPNRAGAGGELFF. CDR3 sequence (DNA): TGTGCCAGCAGCCCAAACAGGGCGGGAGCCGGCGGGGAGCTGTTTTTT.

V usage is TRBV6-4 and J usage is TRBJ2-1, with TRBD2 matching 7 bases. With V trimmed by 0 bases and J by 7 bases, 9 bases remained unmatched. The CDR3 runs 16 residues. CDR1 MRHNA and CDR2 SNTAGT come from the germline V gene. CDR3 residues: CASSDSPRLAGNEQFF. In DNA form, the CDR3 reads TGTGCCAGCAGTGACTCTCCGAGACTAGCAGGGAATGAGCAGTTCTTC.

The chain links TRBV5-1 to TRBJ2-5; 8 nucleotides align to TRBD1. The CDR3 contains 14 residues. V gave up 2 bases and J gave up 4 bases; unmatched junction bases: 4. Germline lookup yields CDR1 SGHRS and CDR2 YFSETQ. CDR3 DNA sequence: TGCGCCAGCAGCTTAGGACAGGGATTAGAGACCCAGTACTTC. This encodes CASSLGQGLETQYF.

This clone appeared a few times. V usage is TRBV19 and J usage is TRBJ1-4; D is unresolved. Germline V gene sequence: CDR1 LNHDA, CDR2 SQIVND (reference sequence). This CDR3 spans 12 amino acids. Deletions cut 7 bases from V and 10 bases from J, with 13 bases between. CDR3 DNA sequence: TGTGCCAGTACCGAGGAGGGAGGAAAACTGTTTTTT. This sequence encodes CASTEEGGKLFF. Using reference TRBV19 and TRBJ1-4 for the parts outside the CDR3, the full variable domain is DGGITQSPKYLFRKEGQNVTLSCEQNLNHDAMYWYRQDPGQGLRLIYYSQIVNDFQKGDIAEGYSVSREKKESFPLTVTSAQKNPTAFYLCASTEEGGKLFFGSGTQLSVL.

The V call is TRBV28, the J call TRBJ2-7, with D perhaps assigned TRBD1 or TRBD2 (5 bases each). CDR3 length equals 11 residues. Germline V gene data show CDR1 as MDHEN and CDR2 as SYDVKM. The CDR3, as DNA: TGTGCTTCGGGGCAACTCTACGAGCAGTACTTC. It encodes CASGQLYEQYF.

The genes are TRBV6-5 and TRBJ1-6, with 7 bases aligning to TRBD1. Germline loops: CDR1 MNHEY, CDR2 SVGAGI. Germline trimming cut 0 bases from V and 6 bases from J; bases unmatched to any gene: 5. The CDR3 is 16 residues long. CDR3: CASSYSKGAGNSPLHF. The CDR3 DNA reads TGTGCCAGCAGTTACTCGAAGGGGGCTGGTAATTCACCCCTCCACTTT.

The chain couples TRBV5-5 to TRBJ1-5, with no clear D. Germline V lookup: CDR1 SGHKS, CDR2 YYEKEE (reference sequence). The CDR3 loop spans 13 amino acids. Deletions cut 4 bases from V and 5 bases from J, with 10 bases between. CDR3 sequence reads: CASSLGRDQPQHF. The CDR3 nucleotides are TGTGCCAGCAGCCTAGGACGGGATCAGCCCCAGCATTTT.

The chain uses TRBV14 and TRBJ2-5; TRBD2 is a possible D gene (6 bases). Germline-derived CDR1 and CDR2 are SGHDN and FVKESK. V was clipped by 4 bases and J by 7 bases, with 16 bases between them. This CDR3 contains 14 residues. The CDR3 loop reads CASSPAGNGATQYF. In DNA form, the CDR3 reads TGTGCCAGCAGCCCCGCGGGGAACGGGGCGACCCAGTACTTC.

This clone was seen a single time. J is TRBJ2-1 and V is TRBV9; 7 nucleotides match TRBD2. CDR1 is SGDLS, CDR2 YYNGEE, per germline. The V segment lost 0 bases and the J segment 4 bases; nucleotides outside the gene matches: 7. CDR3 length equals 16 residues. The CDR3 DNA is TGTGCCAGCAGCGTAGGGGCCAGCGGGGCTTACAATGAGCAGTTCTTC. Encoded protein: CASSVGASGAYNEQFF.

The genes are TRBV5-1 and TRBJ2-2; D could derive from TRBD1 or TRBD2 (5 bases each). Trimming left V 4 bases short and J 1 base short, with 14 bases between. Per the germline V gene, CDR1 is SGHRS and CDR2 is YFSETQ. The CDR3 length is 16 residues. Written as DNA, the CDR3 is TGCGCCAGCAGCCGACTCGGGACGAAGAACACCGGGGAGCTGTTTTTT. Translation gives CASSRLGTKNTGELFF.

CDR3 sequence reads: CATGDTNEKLFF. Here the CDR3 DNA reads TGTGCCACCGGGGACACGAATGAAAAACTGTTTTTT. This chain links TRBV10-3 with TRBJ1-4; TRBD1 is a possible D gene (6 bases). The CDR3 has 12 residues. V gave up 10 bases and J gave up 5 bases, with 11 bases separating them. Per germline, CDR1 ENHRY and CDR2 SYGVKD.

The CDR3 here is CASSVGGGQNEKLFF. As DNA, the CDR3 is TGTGCCAGCAGCGTAGGAGGGGGTCAAAATGAAAAACTGTTTTTT. The J gene is TRBJ1-4, the V gene TRBV9, with D possibly TRBD1 on 6 matching bases. Germline values: CDR1 SGDLS, CDR2 YYNGEE. V lost 0 bases, J lost 5 bases, and 11 bases lay in between. The CDR3 has 15 residues.

CDR3 protein: CASSTPQEGYEKLFF. The CDR3 coding sequence is TGTGCCAGCAGCACCCCTCAGGAGGGATATGAAAAACTGTTTTTT. The J gene is TRBJ1-4, the V gene TRBV6-6; D remains unclear. CDR1 MNHNY and CDR2 SVGAGI come from the germline V gene (reference sequence). Trimming removed 6 bases from V and 6 bases from J, with 17 bases in between. This CDR3 is 15 amino acids long.

The chain joins TRBV19 to TRBJ1-2; 7 bases are a match to TRBD1. The CDR3 length is 15 residues. Germline V gene data show CDR1 as LNHDA and CDR2 as SQIVND (reference sequence). The V segment lost 3 bases and the J segment 0 bases; nucleotides outside the gene matches: 4. CDR3 protein: CASSIGTAANYGYTF. The CDR3 DNA follows: TGTGCCAGTAGTATCGGGACAGCTGCTAACTATGGCTACACCTTC. Full variable domain (outside the CDR3, taken from reference TRBV19 and TRBJ1-2): DGGITQSPKYLFRKEGQNVTLSCEQNLNHDAMYWYRQDPGQGLRLIYYSQIVNDFQKGDIAEGYSVSREKKESFPLTVTSAQKNPTAFYLCASSIGTAANYGYTFGSGTRLTVV.

This clone was seen only once. The V call is TRBV30, the J call TRBJ2-1, with 7 bases fitting TRBD1. The J segment lost 8 bases and the V segment lost 3 bases, leaving 10 bases of the junction unmatched. The CDR3 contains 14 residues. Germline CDR1 is GTSNPN and CDR2 is SVGIG (reference sequence). The CDR3 protein is CAWRGNRGVDEQFF. The CDR3 nucleotides are TGTGCCTGGAGGGGTAACAGGGGAGTCGATGAGCAGTTCTTC.

The chain employs TRBV21-1 and TRBJ2-1; TRBD1, as called in the table, went unchecked against the DNA. TRBV21-1 is a pseudogene segment. This CDR3 comprises 13 residues. DNA of the CDR3: TGTGCCAGCAGCAAGACAGGGTTCGATGAGCAGTTCTTC. It encodes CASSKTGFDEQFF.

The rearrangement links TRBV28 to TRBJ2-7; 10 positions match TRBD1. In germline, CDR1 is MDHEN, CDR2 SYDVKM. The CDR3 spans 14 residues. V was clipped by 6 bases and J by 2 bases; unmatched bases: 4. The CDR3 coding sequence is TGTGCCAGCAGGAGGACAGGGGGGACCTACGAGCAGTACTTC. This gives the protein CASRRTGGTYEQYF. The full variable domain, completed using reference TRBV28 and TRBJ2-7, is DVKVTQSSRYLVKRTGEKVFLECVQDMDHENMFWYRQDPGLGLRLIYFSYDVKMKEKGDIPEGYSVSREKKERFSLILESASTNQTSMYLCASRRTGGTYEQYFGPGTRLTVT.

V gene TRBV2 combines with J gene TRBJ2-3, with a possible D match to TRBD2 (6 bases). The V gene lost 5 bases and the J gene lost 6 bases, with 24 bases spanning the gap. In germline, CDR1 is SNHLY, CDR2 FYNNEI. The CDR3 spans 17 residues. The CDR3 loop reads CASSTSGSSAPADTQYF. As DNA, the CDR3 is TGTGCCAGCAGTACGTCCGGGTCTAGCGCCCCGGCGGATACGCAGTATTTT.

The CDR3 coding sequence is TGTGCCAGCAGTTTACCCCTCAGGGGAGTCGCTACTGGGGCCAACGTCCTGACTTTC. Its translation is CASSLPLRGVATGANVLTF. The rearrangement uses TRBV27 and TRBJ2-6, with a weak D call TRBD1 (6 bases). CDR1 and CDR2 (germline): MNHEY, SMNVEV (reference sequence). The CDR3 extends over 19 amino acids. Deletions cut 2 bases from V and 2 bases from J, with 19 bases between.